The 23 T cell receptor beta chains below all came from one sample that was sequenced in a study of control samples from healthy donors and cancer patients. The assay was immunoSEQ multiplex PCR, and TCRdb's table has in-frame clones only and misses some. The repertoire has over 100,000 clones, about 91% of them found once; the top ten carry less than 3.5%. Sequencing was carried out using blood. These receptors all come from a man between 40 and 49 years old in good health.

This clone was counted only a few times. This chain uses TRBV6-5 with TRBJ2-3; TRBD2 matches at 7 bases. The V gene end was trimmed by 10 bases and the J gene end by 3 bases; junction bases not matched to a gene: 13. Germline V gene lookup returns CDR1 MNHEY and CDR2 SVGAGI. There are 15 residues in the CDR3. The CDR3 DNA sequence: TGTGCCACCAAGAGCAGGGAGGGTTTGACAGATACGCAGTATTTT. Protein sequence: CATKSREGLTDTQYF.

The gene calls are TRBV10-3 and TRBJ1-5; no firm D call. The V and J ends lost 3 bases and 5 bases respectively, with 11 bases between them. CDR1 is ENHRY, CDR2 SYGVKD, per germline. The CDR3 spans 14 residues. CDR3 sequence reads: CAISDGGPHQPQHF. The DNA of the CDR3 is TGTGCCATCAGTGACGGAGGGCCTCATCAGCCCCAGCATTTT.

The genes are TRBV11-3 and TRBJ2-7; tentatively, D is TRBD1 or TRBD2 (5 bases each). The CDR3 has 12 residues. CDR1 and CDR2 from the germline V gene are SGHNT and YENEEA. The V end lost 4 bases, the J end lost 6 bases, and 10 bases lay between the germline ends. The CDR3 is CASSYPGGEQYF. In DNA form, the CDR3 reads TGTGCCAGCAGCTACCCTGGGGGCGAGCAGTACTTC.

V and J are TRBV10-3 and TRBJ2-7; D is unresolved. The CDR3 is 12 amino acids. Germline CDR1 ENHRY, CDR2 SYGVKD. In DNA form, the CDR3 reads TGTGGAGTCGGAGCCGAGCCCTACGAGCAGTACTTC. Translated: CGVGAEPYEQYF.

This sequence joins TRBV7-2 and TRBJ1-2; TRBD1 matches 8 bases. V shed 4 bases, J shed 2 bases, and the junction held 3 bases outside the gene matches. The germline CDR1 and CDR2 sequences are SGHTA and FQGNSA. CDR3 length: 14 residues. CDR3 DNA: TGTGCCAGCAGCTCAAGACAGGGGAACTATGGCTACACCTTC. The encoded protein is CASSSRQGNYGYTF. The whole variable domain, filled in from reference TRBV7-2 and TRBJ1-2, reads GAGVSQSPSNKVTEKGKDVELRCDPISGHTALYWYRQSLGQGLEFLIYFQGNSAPDKSGLPSDRFSAERTGGSVSTLTIQRTQQEDSAVYLCASSSRQGNYGYTFGSGTRLTVV.

The chain combines TRBV12-3 or TRBV12-4 with TRBJ1-5; D remains ambiguous. This CDR3 is built from 12 residues. The V end was cut by 6 bases, the J end by 7 bases, with 10 bases between. DNA for the CDR3: TGTGCCAGCAGCTATGGCGGACAGCCCCAGCATTTT. As protein: CASSYGGQPQHF.

This clone has a handful of counts. This chain uses TRBV19 with TRBJ1-6; D remains ambiguous. The germline V gene encodes CDR1 LNHDA and CDR2 SQIVND (reference sequence). This CDR3 comprises 15 residues. Between the trimmed V and J ends, which lost 7 bases and 0 bases, there was a span of 10 bases. The CDR3: CASMLASSYNSPLHF. CDR3 sequence (DNA): TGTGCCAGTATGTTGGCGAGCTCCTATAATTCACCCCTCCACTTT.

The rearrangement joins TRBV7-2 to TRBJ1-3, with 7 bases lining up with TRBD1. The V segment lost 5 bases and the J segment 4 bases; nucleotides outside the gene matches: 5. Germline loops: CDR1 SGHTA, CDR2 FQGNSA. The CDR3 length is 14 residues. CDR3 DNA: TGTGCCAGCAGCGAAGGGACAGCCGGAAACACCATATATTTT. Translated, it gives CASSEGTAGNTIYF.

This rearrangement joins TRBV29-1 to TRBJ2-5; D is perhaps TRBD2 (6 bases). The germline V gene encodes CDR1 SQVTM and CDR2 ANQGSEA. Trimming left V 4 bases short and J 4 bases short, with 10 bases between. The CDR3 loop spans 12 amino acids. The CDR3 spells CSVAGESETQYF. The CDR3 DNA is TGCAGCGTTGCGGGGGAGTCAGAGACCCAGTACTTC.

There are many counts of this clone. This sequence joins TRBV12-3 or TRBV12-4 and TRBJ1-1; D gene uncertain. V lost 3 bases and J 3 bases, leaving 2 bases between the germline ends. The CDR3 has 11 residues. The CDR3 is CASSFHTEAFF. The CDR3 DNA is TGTGCCAGCAGTTTCCACACTGAAGCTTTCTTT.

The chain recombines TRBV4-1 with TRBJ1-5; 10 nucleotides match TRBD1. CDR3 length: 16 amino acids. Germline lookup yields CDR1 MGHRA and CDR2 YSYEKL. V lost 2 bases to trimming and J lost 2 bases; unmatched junction nucleotides: 3. The CDR3 region is CASSQTGTGGNQPQHF. CDR3 DNA sequence: TGCGCCAGCAGCCAAACCGGGACAGGGGGCAATCAGCCCCAGCATTTT.

The chain uses TRBV5-1 and TRBJ2-3; D is perhaps TRBD1 (6 bases). The CDR3 consists of 17 residues. CDR1 is SGHRS and CDR2 is YFSETQ in the germline V gene. V gave up 1 base and J gave up 0 bases, with 15 bases separating them. The CDR3 coding sequence is TGCGCCAGCAGCTTGATATCGGACAGCTCTAGCACAGATACGCAGTATTTT. Encoded protein: CASSLISDSSSTDTQYF. Supplemented by reference TRBV5-1 and TRBJ2-3, the full variable domain reads KAGVTQTPRYLIKTRGQQVTLSCSPISGHRSVSWYQQTPGQGLQFLFEYFSETQRNKGNFPGRFSGRQFSNSRSEMNVSTLELGDSALYLCASSLISDSSSTDTQYFGPGTRLTVL.

There are a few counts of this clone. The CDR3 DNA reads TGTGCCAGCAGCGAGGGGAACCTGAACACTGAAGCTTTCTTT. Its translation: CASSEGNLNTEAFF. This chain joins TRBV7-9 and TRBJ1-1; TRBD1 might be the D (5 bases). The germline V gene has CDR1 SEHNR and CDR2 FQNEAQ (reference sequence). With 5 bases removed from V and 0 bases from J, the gap between germline ends came to 10 bases. This CDR3 is built from 14 residues.

The V gene is TRBV5-6, the J gene TRBJ1-3; unclear D gene. V was pared by 0 bases and J by 0 bases, with 10 bases between. CDR3 size: 16 residues. Germline V gene sequence: CDR1 SGHDT, CDR2 YYEEEE. CDR3 sequence: CASSLGYLSSGNTIYF. For the CDR3, the DNA is TGTGCCAGCAGCTTGGGATACCTGAGCTCTGGAAACACCATATATTTT.

The CDR3 sequence: CASSPLGDTLGEKLFF. The CDR3 DNA reads TGCGCCAGCAGCCCCCTCGGGGACACCTTAGGTGAAAAACTGTTTTTT. The J gene is TRBJ1-4, the V gene TRBV4-1; maybe TRBD1 (6 bases). V lost 4 bases and J 7 bases, leaving 19 bases between the germline ends. The CDR3 consists of 16 residues. Germline V lookup: CDR1 MGHRA, CDR2 YSYEKL.

V and J are TRBV5-6 and TRBJ2-3; the match to TRBD1 covers 10 bases. V trimming: 5 bases; J trimming: 5 bases; junction bases outside the gene matches: 11. The CDR3 consists of 16 residues. Looked up from germline, CDR1 is SGHDT and CDR2 is YYEEEE. The CDR3 is CASSLGTGEIEDTQYF. As DNA, the CDR3 is TGTGCCAGCAGTCTAGGGACAGGGGAAATTGAAGATACGCAGTATTTT.

This chain connects TRBV28 to TRBJ2-3; 14 nucleotides match TRBD2. This CDR3 comprises 14 residues. The V and J ends lost 6 bases and 4 bases, in that order; junction bases with no gene match: 0. CDR1 MDHEN and CDR2 SYDVKM come from the germline V gene. CDR3 sequence: CASRTSGGADTQYF. CDR3 bases: TGTGCCAGCAGGACTAGCGGGGGGGCAGATACGCAGTATTTT.

The V and J genes are TRBV13 and TRBJ1-6; D not certain. The CDR3 has 15 amino acids. Per germline, CDR1 PRHDT and CDR2 FYEKMQ (reference sequence). The V end was cut by 0 bases, the J end by 9 bases, with 12 bases between. The CDR3 coding sequence is TGTGCCAGCAGCTTAGGTGGCAGGTCTAGTTCACCCCTCCACTTT. It codes for CASSLGGRSSSPLHF.

The V and J genes are TRBV5-1 and TRBJ1-1, with 7 bases lining up with TRBD1. The CDR3 sequence is 17 residues long. Unmatched junction bases numbered 8, after V lost 0 bases and J lost 0 bases. Germline lookup yields CDR1 SGHRS and CDR2 YFSETQ. Here the CDR3 reads CASSLAGTVPMNTEAFF. The CDR3, as DNA: TGCGCCAGCAGCTTGGCCGGGACAGTACCCATGAACACTGAAGCTTTCTTT.

The chain uses TRBV19 and TRBJ2-3, with D maybe TRBD2 (6 bases). The ends were cut back, 3 bases at V and 0 bases at J, with 13 bases in the middle. Per the germline V gene, CDR1 is LNHDA and CDR2 is SQIVND (reference sequence). CDR3 length: 16 residues. CDR3 bases: TGTGCCAGTAGTATGGCTGGGGGGTCTAGCACAGATACGCAGTATTTT. This translates into CASSMAGGSSTDTQYF.

The rearrangement joins TRBV28 to TRBJ1-5; D call uncertain. The length of the CDR3 is 12 residues. Germline lookup yields CDR1 MDHEN and CDR2 SYDVKM. Deletions cut 4 bases from V and 4 bases from J, with 5 bases between. CDR3 loop: CASSSRNQPQHF. The CDR3 nucleotides read TGTGCCAGCAGTTCTCGGAATCAGCCCCAGCATTTT. Filled out from reference TRBV28 and TRBJ1-5, the complete variable domain reads DVKVTQSSRYLVKRTGEKVFLECVQDMDHENMFWYRQDPGLGLRLIYFSYDVKMKEKGDIPEGYSVSREKKERFSLILESASTNQTSMYLCASSSRNQPQHFGDGTRLSIL.

The chain recombines TRBV12-3 or TRBV12-4 with TRBJ1-1; 7 bases match TRBD1. After removal of 10 bases from V and 5 bases from J, the junction contained 10 bases not matched to a gene. This CDR3 has 13 residues. The CDR3 DNA is TGTGCCACCCAGGACAGGCGGGGGACTGAAGCTTTCTTT. Its protein is CATQDRRGTEAFF.

This chain uses TRBV19 with TRBJ1-5; D is undetermined. CDR3 length: 15 amino acids. Trimming shortened V by 1 base and J by 9 bases, and 16 bases separated the two germline ends. Germline lookup yields CDR1 LNHDA and CDR2 SQIVND (reference sequence). The CDR3 spells CASSIGDGDHWPQHF. CDR3 coding DNA: TGTGCCAGTAGTATAGGAGACGGTGATCATTGGCCCCAGCATTTT.